This T cell receptor (beta chain) was recorded in a study of blood T cell repertoires in COVID-19. On the study more broadly: Sources were T cells, B-cell-depleted T cells, or PBMCs; the material itself was cDNA or gDNA.

V shed 8 bases, J shed 2 bases, and the junction held 5 bases outside the gene matches. Looked up from germline, CDR1 is SNHLY and CDR2 is FYNNEI. This CDR3 spans 15 amino acids. Sequenced by immunoSEQ multiplex PCR; TCRdb stores in-frame clones only, minus some. The repertoire holds a few hundred thousand clones, with approximately 80% as singletons. The sequenced sample consisted of PBMCs or T cells enriched from blood (not recorded which). The clonotype originates from a man aged 35 to 55 who had recovered from COVID-19. V gene TRBV2 combines with J gene TRBJ2-1; 11 positions agree with TRBD2. The CDR3: CASLILAGAYNEQFF. CDR3 DNA sequence: TGTGCCAGCCTTATACTAGCGGGGGCCTACAATGAGCAGTTCTTC.